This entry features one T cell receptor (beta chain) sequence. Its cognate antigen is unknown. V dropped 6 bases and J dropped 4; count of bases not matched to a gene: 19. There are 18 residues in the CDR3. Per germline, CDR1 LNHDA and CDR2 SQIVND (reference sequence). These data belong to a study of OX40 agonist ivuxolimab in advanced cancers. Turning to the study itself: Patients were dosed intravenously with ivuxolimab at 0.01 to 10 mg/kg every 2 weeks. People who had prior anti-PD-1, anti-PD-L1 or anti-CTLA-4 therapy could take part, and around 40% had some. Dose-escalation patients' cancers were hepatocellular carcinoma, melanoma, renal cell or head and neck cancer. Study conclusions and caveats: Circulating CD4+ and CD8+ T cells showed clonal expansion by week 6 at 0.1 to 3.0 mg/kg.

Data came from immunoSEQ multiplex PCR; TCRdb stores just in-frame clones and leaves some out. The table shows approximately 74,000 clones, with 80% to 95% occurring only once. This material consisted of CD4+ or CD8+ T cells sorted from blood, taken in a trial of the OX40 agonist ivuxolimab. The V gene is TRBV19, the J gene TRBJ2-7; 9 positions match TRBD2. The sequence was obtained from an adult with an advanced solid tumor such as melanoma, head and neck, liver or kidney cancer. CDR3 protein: CASSPWSLAGFLAYEQYF. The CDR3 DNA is TGTGCCAGTAGCCCTTGGTCACTAGCGGGTTTTCTGGCGTACGAGCAGTACTTC.